These 12 T cell receptor beta chains came from one sample sequenced in a study of vaccination and CD4 T cells after COVID-19 (dated by TCRdb to between 2021 and 2024). Library method: PCR. The run used an Illumina iSeq 100. DNA from cultured CD4+ T cells underwent TCR sequencing with the Oncomine TCR Beta short-read assay at the Johns Hopkins FTIC core. TCRdb reprocessing: public reads trimmed at Q25 with fastp, clones called with MiXCR, in-frame beta chains kept. Rows with a matching CDR3 protein are joined into one entry that keeps the most common DNA and genes. The sample profile shows thousands of distinct CDR3 sequences; under 60% of them were found once. Around 33% of the sample is taken by the ten largest. These receptors' targets are unknown. The sample's treatment or condition label, in plain terms: approximately nine-day PBMC culture with coronavirus spike peptide pools or control peptides (ViraFEST assay). CD4+ T cells from unexposed donors were collected before the COVID-19 pandemic (2011-2018).

Sequencing was done on a sample of CD4+ T cells from blood, cultured in vitro. The receptors come from a human donor in good health.

The chain uses TRBV6-1 and TRBJ2-2; tentatively, D is TRBD1 (5 bases). V dropped 7 bases and J dropped 6 bases, with 9 bases sitting between them. CDR3 length: 12 residues. Germline lookup yields CDR1 MNHNS and CDR2 SASEGT. Here the CDR3 DNA reads TGTGCCAGCACAAGGGGTCCCGGGGAGCTGTTTTTT. Its protein product is CASTRGPGELFF.

This rearrangement joins TRBV6-5 to TRBJ2-7; D gene unclear. There are 11 residues in the CDR3. V shed 4 bases and J shed 9 bases, with 10 bases lying between them. In germline, CDR1 is MNHEY, CDR2 SVGAGI. The CDR3 sequence is CASSSLVGQYF. CDR3 sequence (DNA): TGTGCCAGCAGTTCCTTGGTTGGGCAGTACTTC.

The chain recombines TRBV5-1 with TRBJ2-7; D unclear. This CDR3 has 13 residues. Trimming removed 3 bases at V and 2 bases at J, with 9 bases between. The germline V gene has CDR1 SGHRS and CDR2 YFSETQ. The CDR3 sequence: CASSSRAAYEQYF. The CDR3, as DNA: TGCGCCAGCAGCTCGAGAGCTGCCTACGAGCAGTACTTC.

Only a few counts were recorded for this clonotype. The chain employs TRBV5-1 and TRBJ2-5; 9 positions agree with TRBD1. The CDR3 spans 16 residues. V shed 1 base and J 5 bases; nucleotides not matched to a gene: 9. Germline lookup yields CDR1 SGHRS and CDR2 YFSETQ. The CDR3 here is CASSLPGTGSKETQYF. DNA for the CDR3: TGCGCCAGCAGCTTGCCCGGGACAGGGAGTAAGGAGACCCAGTACTTC.

This clonotype was seen a few times. The chain links TRBV2 to TRBJ1-5, with no clear D. Germline CDR1 SNHLY, CDR2 FYNNEI. V was cut by 4 bases and J by 8 bases, with 12 bases left in between. The CDR3 covers 13 residues. CDR3 protein: CASSAGSGEPQHF. CDR3 nucleotide sequence: TGTGCCAGCAGTGCTGGGTCCGGTGAGCCCCAGCATTTT.

This rearrangement joins TRBV11-2 to TRBJ2-3; D may correspond to TRBD1 or TRBD2 (5 bases each). V lost 5 bases and J 0 bases, leaving 21 bases between the germline ends. This CDR3 has 18 amino acids. Germline V gene data show CDR1 as SGHAT and CDR2 as FQNNGV. DNA of the CDR3: TGTGCCAGCAGCCGAGGCTGGGGCGGGCTGGGAAGCACAGATACGCAGTATTTT. This sequence encodes CASSRGWGGLGSTDTQYF.

The chain joins TRBV20-1 to TRBJ2-3, with D tentatively TRBD2 (5 bases). The length of the CDR3 is 14 residues. Trimming removed 6 bases from V and 6 bases from J, with 19 bases in between. In germline, CDR1 is DFQATT, CDR2 SNEGSKA (reference sequence). CDR3 in amino acids: CSANRGVRLDTQYF. CDR3 sequence (DNA): TGCAGTGCCAACCGGGGTGTCCGACTGGATACGCAGTATTTT.

This chain connects TRBV6-5 to TRBJ1-1; D gene uncertain. Germline values: CDR1 MNHEY, CDR2 SVGAGI. The CDR3 is 13 amino acids. V was cut by 1 base and J by 1 base, with 4 bases left in between. The CDR3 loop is CASSYWRNTEAFF. The CDR3 nucleotides are TGTGCCAGCAGTTACTGGAGGAACACTGAAGCTTTCTTT.

This clonotype was seen only a few times. V gene TRBV20-1 combines with J gene TRBJ2-3; no reliable D call. Germline V gene lookup returns CDR1 DFQATT and CDR2 SNEGSKA (reference sequence). The CDR3 contains 13 residues. Trimming pared 3 bases from V and 2 bases from J, leaving 9 bases between. The CDR3 reads CSASGSNTDTQYF. The DNA for the CDR3 is TGCAGTGCTAGTGGGTCGAACACAGATACGCAGTATTTT.

In this sample, this clonotype turned up a few times. The gene calls are TRBV7-8 and TRBJ1-1; a weak D match, TRBD1 (5 bases). Trimming shortened V by 0 bases and J by 0 bases, and 11 bases separated the two germline ends. Looked up from germline, CDR1 is SGHVS and CDR2 is FQNEAQ. The CDR3 totals 16 residues. The CDR3 DNA reads TGTGCCAGCAGCTTAGCGCATGGGGCATTGAACACTGAAGCTTTCTTT. Translating it yields CASSLAHGALNTEAFF.

J is TRBJ1-2 and V is TRBV19; possible D gene TRBD1, 6 bases. The CDR3 sequence is 15 residues long. Trimming stripped 4 bases from V and 7 bases from J, with 19 bases between. CDR1 and CDR2 (germline): LNHDA, SQIVND (reference sequence). CDR3 DNA: TGTGCCAGTAGTAGCGGACCAGGGGAAGGTGGTGGCTACACCTTC. The encoded protein is CASSSGPGEGGGYTF. The whole variable domain, remainder taken from reference TRBV19 and TRBJ1-2, is DGGITQSPKYLFRKEGQNVTLSCEQNLNHDAMYWYRQDPGQGLRLIYYSQIVNDFQKGDIAEGYSVSREKKESFPLTVTSAQKNPTAFYLCASSSGPGEGGGYTFGSGTRLTVV.

J is TRBJ2-3 and V is TRBV20-1; the match to TRBD2 covers 8 bases. The CDR3 is 16 residues long. V dropped 3 bases and J dropped 0; count of bases not matched to a gene: 8. Germline V gene sequence: CDR1 DFQATT, CDR2 SNEGSKA (reference sequence). CDR3 nucleotides: TGCAGTGCTAGGCGGGGTAGCGGGACTAGCACAGATACGCAGTATTTT. Residues: CSARRGSGTSTDTQYF.